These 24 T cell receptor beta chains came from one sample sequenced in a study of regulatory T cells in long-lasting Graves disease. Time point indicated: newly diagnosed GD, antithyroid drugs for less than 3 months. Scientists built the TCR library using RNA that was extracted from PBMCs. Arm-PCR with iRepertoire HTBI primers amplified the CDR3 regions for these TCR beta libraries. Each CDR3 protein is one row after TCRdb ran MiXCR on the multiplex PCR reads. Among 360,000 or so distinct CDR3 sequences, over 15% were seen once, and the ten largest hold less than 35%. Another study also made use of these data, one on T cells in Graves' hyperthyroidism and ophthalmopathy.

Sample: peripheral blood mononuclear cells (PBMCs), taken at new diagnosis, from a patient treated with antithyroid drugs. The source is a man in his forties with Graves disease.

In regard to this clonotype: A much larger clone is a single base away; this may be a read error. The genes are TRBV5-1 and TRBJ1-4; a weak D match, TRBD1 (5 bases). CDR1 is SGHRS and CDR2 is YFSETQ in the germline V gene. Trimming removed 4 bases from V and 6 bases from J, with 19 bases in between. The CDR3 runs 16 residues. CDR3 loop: CASSPTRGGGYEKLFF. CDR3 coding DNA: TGCGCCAGCAGCCCAACTCGGGGCGGGGGGTATGAAAAACTGTTTTTT.

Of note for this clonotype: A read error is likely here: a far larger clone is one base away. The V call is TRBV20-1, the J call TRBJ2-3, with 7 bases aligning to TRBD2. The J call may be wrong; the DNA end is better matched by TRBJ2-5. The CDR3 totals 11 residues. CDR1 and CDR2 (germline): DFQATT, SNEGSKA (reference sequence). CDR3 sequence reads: CSAQTGGTQYF. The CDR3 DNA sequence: TGCAGTGCCCAAACGGGGGGGACCCAGTACTTC.

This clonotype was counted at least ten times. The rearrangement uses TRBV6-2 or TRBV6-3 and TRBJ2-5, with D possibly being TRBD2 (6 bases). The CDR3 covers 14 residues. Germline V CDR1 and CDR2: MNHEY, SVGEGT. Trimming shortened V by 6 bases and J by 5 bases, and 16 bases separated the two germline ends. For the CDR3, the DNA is TGTGCCAGCAGAGAGGCAGCGGGCTCGGAGACCCAGTACTTC. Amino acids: CASREAAGSETQYF.

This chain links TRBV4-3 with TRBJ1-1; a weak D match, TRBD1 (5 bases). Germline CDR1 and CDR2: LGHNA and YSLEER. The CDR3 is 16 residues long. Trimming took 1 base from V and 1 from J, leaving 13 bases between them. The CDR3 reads CASSQGGEGPNTEAFF. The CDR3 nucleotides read TGCGCCAGCAGCCAAGGGGGGGAAGGTCCGAACACTGAAGCTTTCTTT.

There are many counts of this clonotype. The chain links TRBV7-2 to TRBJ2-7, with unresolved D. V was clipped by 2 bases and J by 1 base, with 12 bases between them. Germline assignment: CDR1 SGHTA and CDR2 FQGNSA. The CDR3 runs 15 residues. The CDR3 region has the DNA TGTGCCAGCAGCTTATCCCCGGGCGCATCCTACGAGCAGTACTTC. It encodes CASSLSPGASYEQYF.

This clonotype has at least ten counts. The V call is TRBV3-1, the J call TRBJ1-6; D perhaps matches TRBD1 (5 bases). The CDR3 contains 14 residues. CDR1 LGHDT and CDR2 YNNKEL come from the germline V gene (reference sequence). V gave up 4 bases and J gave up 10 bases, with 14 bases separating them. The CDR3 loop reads CASSPDSRASPLHF. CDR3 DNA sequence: TGTGCCAGCAGCCCTGACAGTAGAGCATCACCCCTCCACTTT. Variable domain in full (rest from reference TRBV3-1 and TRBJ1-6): DTAVSQTPKYLVTQMGNDKSIKCEQNLGHDTMYWYKQDSKKFLKIMFSYNNKELIINETVPNRFSPKSPDKAHLNLHINSLELGDSAVYFCASSPDSRASPLHFGNGTRLTVT.

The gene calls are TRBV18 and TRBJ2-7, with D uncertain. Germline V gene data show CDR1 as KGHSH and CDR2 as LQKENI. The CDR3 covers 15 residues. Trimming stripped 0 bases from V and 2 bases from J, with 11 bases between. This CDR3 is CASSPPQSNPYEQYF. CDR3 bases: TGTGCCAGCTCACCACCTCAAAGCAACCCCTACGAGCAGTACTTC.

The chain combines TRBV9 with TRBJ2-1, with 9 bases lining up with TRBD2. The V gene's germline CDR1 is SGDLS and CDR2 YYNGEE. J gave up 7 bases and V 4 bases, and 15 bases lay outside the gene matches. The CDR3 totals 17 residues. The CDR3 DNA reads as TGTGCCAGCAGCTTCCGCGGGGGGGGCCCCGCGTGGAATGAGCAGTTCTTC. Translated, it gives CASSFRGGGPAWNEQFF.

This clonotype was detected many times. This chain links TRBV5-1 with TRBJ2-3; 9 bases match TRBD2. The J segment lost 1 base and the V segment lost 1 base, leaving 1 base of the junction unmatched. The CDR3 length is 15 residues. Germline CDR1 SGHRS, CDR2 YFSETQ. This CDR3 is CASSLQRGGTDTQYF. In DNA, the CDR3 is TGCGCCAGCAGCTTGCAGCGGGGGGGCACAGATACGCAGTATTTT.

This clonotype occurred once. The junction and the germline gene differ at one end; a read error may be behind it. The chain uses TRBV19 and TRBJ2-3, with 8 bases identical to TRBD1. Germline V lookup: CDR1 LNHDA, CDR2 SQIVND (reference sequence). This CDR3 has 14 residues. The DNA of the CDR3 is TGTACCAGTAGTATAACGACAGGGGCAGATACGCAGTATTTT. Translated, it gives CTSSITTGADTQYF.

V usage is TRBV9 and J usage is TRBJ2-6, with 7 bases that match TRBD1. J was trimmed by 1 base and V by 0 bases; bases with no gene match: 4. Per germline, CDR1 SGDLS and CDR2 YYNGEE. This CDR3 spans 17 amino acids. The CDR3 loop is CASSVVGRGSGANVLTF. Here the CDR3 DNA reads TGTGCCAGCAGCGTAGTTGGCAGGGGGTCTGGGGCCAACGTCCTGACTTTC.

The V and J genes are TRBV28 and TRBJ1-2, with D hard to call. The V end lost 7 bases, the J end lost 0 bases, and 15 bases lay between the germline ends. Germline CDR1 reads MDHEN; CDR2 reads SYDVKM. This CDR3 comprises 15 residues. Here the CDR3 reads CASNRPNRANYGYTF. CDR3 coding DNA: TGTGCCAGCAACCGCCCCAACAGAGCTAACTATGGCTACACCTTC.

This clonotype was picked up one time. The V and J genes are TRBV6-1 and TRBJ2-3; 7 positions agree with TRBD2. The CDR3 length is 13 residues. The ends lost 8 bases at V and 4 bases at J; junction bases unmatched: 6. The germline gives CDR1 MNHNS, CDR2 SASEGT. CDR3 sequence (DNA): TGTGCCAGCGACGGGGGGAGCGCAGATACGCAGTATTTT. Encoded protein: CASDGGSADTQYF.

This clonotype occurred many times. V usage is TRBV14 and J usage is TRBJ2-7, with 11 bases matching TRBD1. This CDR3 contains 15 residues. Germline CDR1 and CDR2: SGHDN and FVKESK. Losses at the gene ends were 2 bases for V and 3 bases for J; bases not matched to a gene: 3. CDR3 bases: TGTGCCAGCAGCCAATACGGGACAGGGGGCTACGAGCAGTACTTC. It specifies CASSQYGTGGYEQYF.

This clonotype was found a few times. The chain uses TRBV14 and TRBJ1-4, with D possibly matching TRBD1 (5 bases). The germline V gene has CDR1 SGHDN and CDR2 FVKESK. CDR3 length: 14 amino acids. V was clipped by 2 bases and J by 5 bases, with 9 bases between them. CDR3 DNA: TGTGCCAGCAGCCAATCCAGGGCGAATGAAAAACTGTTTTTT. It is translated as CASSQSRANEKLFF. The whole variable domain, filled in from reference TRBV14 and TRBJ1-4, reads EAGVTQFPSHSVIEKGQTVTLRCDPISGHDNLYWYRRVMGKEIKFLLHFVKESKQDESGMPNNRFLAERTGGTYSTLKVQPAELEDSGVYFCASSQSRANEKLFFGSGTQLSVL.

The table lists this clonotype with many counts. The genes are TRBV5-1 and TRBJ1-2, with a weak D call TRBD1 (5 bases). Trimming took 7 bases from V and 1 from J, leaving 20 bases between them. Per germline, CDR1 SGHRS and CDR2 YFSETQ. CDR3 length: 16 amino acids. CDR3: CASRRDVLADNYGYTF. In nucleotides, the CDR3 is TGCGCCAGCCGACGGGACGTTTTGGCCGATAACTATGGCTACACCTTC.

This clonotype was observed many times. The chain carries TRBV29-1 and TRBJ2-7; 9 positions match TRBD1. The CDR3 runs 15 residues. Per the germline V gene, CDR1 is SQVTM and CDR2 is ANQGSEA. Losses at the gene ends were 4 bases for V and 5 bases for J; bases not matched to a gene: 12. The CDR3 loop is CSVARFGTGTDEQYF. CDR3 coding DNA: TGCAGCGTTGCGCGCTTCGGGACAGGGACGGACGAGCAGTACTTC.

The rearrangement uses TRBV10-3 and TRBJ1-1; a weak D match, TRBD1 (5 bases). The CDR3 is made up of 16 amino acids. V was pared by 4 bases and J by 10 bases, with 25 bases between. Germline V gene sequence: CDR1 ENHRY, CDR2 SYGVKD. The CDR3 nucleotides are TGTGCCATCAGTGCCGCGGGTGGGGCGCCTACGGGCACAGCTTTCTTT. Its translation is CAISAAGGAPTGTAFF.

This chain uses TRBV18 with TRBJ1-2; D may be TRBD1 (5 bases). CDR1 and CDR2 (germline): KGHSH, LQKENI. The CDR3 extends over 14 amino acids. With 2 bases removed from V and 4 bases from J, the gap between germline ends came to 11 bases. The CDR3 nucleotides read TGTGCCAGCTCACCAGGGACGCACCTCTATGGCTACACCTTC. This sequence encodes CASSPGTHLYGYTF.

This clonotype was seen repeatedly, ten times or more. In DNA form, the CDR3 reads TGTGCCAGCAGTTCCGGTGAAAAACTGTTTTTT. As protein: CASSSGEKLFF. The rearrangement uses TRBV12-3 or TRBV12-4 and TRBJ1-4, with D unclear. The CDR3 has 11 residues. Trimming cost V 4 bases and J 7 bases, with 4 bases left between them.

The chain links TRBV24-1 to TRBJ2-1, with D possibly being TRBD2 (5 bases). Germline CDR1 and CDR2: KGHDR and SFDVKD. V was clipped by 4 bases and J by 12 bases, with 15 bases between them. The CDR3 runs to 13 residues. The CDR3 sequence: CATSENPGTAQFF. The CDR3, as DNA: TGTGCCACCAGTGAAAACCCGGGAACAGCGCAGTTCTTC.

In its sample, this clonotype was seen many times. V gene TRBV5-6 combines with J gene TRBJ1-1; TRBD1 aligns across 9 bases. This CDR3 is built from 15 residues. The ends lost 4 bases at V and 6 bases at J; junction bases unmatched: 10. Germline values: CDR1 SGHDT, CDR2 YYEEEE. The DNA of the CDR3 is TGTGCCAGCAGCGTGGCCGGGACAGGGAGGGCTGAAGCTTTCTTT. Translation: CASSVAGTGRAEAFF.

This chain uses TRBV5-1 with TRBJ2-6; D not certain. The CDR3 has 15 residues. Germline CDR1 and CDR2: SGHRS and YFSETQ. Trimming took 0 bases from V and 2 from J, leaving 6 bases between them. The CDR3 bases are TGCGCCAGCAGCTTGGCGGCGGCTGGGGCCAACGTCCTGACTTTC. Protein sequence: CASSLAAAGANVLTF.

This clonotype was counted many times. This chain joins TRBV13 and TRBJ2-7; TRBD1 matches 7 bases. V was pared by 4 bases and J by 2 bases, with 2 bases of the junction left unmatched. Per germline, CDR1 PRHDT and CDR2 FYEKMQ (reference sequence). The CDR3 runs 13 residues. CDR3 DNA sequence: TGTGCCAGCAGCTCGCAGGGGGCCTACGAGCAGTACTTC. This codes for CASSSQGAYEQYF.